The rows below give T cell receptor beta chains drawn from one sample of a study of CD8 T cells in ankylosing spondylitis. Using its own MiXCR run on the 5' RACE reads, TCRdb lists one record per CDR3 protein. The sample contains some 700,000 distinct CDR3 sequences, over 15% of which appear only once. Sequences were obtained from blood, either unsorted or a sorted T cell fraction (not recorded which). Every receptor here comes from a male donor with ankylosing spondylitis. CDR3s include the opening cysteine and the closing phenylalanine or tryptophan. A D gene is named only where the DNA matches it firmly. The size entry is marked missing in some rows and otherwise reads once, few, many or a size class.

length: 13
V: TRBV10-2
size: -
J: TRBJ1-2
D: TRBD1
DNA: TGCGCCAGCAGTCCAGGGGGCGCAGATGGCTACACCTTC
CDR3: CASSPGGADGYTF

length: 14
V: TRBV5-5
size: -
J: TRBJ2-7
D: -
DNA: TGTGCCAGCAGCTTGGGAGTATTCACCTACGAGCAGTACTTC
CDR3: CASSLGVFTYEQYF

length: 16
V: TRBV27
size: -
J: TRBJ1-5
D: -
DNA: TGTGCCAGCAGCCCAACCGATTCGATCCGAAATCAGCCCCAGCATTTT
CDR3: CASSPTDSIRNQPQHF

length: 17
V: TRBV5-6
size: -
J: TRBJ2-5
D: TRBD2
DNA: TGTGCCAGCAGCTGGTCAAACATAGCGGGAGGGAGGGAGACCCAGTACTTC
CDR3: CASSWSNIAGGRETQYF

length: 13
V: TRBV12-3/TRBV12-4
size: -
J: TRBJ2-2
D: -
DNA: TGTGCCAGCAGCCCCCTTGTCCCCGGGGAGCTGTTTTTT
CDR3: CASSPLVPGELFF

length: 16
V: TRBV12-3/TRBV12-4
size: -
J: TRBJ1-1
D: -
DNA: TGTGCCAGCAGTTTGGGGGGCGGGGCGCGGGACACTGAAGCTTTCTTT
CDR3: CASSLGGGARDTEAFF

length: 14
V: TRBV11-2
size: few
J: TRBJ2-2
D: TRBD2
DNA: TGTGCCAGCAGCTTCGGGACTAGCACCGGGGAGCTGTTTTTT
CDR3: CASSFGTSTGELFF

length: 15
V: TRBV7-9
size: few
J: TRBJ1-4
D: -
DNA: TGTGCCAGCAGCCCTCACACGGCAACTAATGAAAAACTGTTTTTT
CDR3: CASSPHTATNEKLFF

length: 15
V: TRBV5-1
size: few
J: TRBJ2-7
D: TRBD2
DNA: TGCGCCAGCAGCTTGGGTGTAGCGGGATCCTACGAGCAGTACTTC
CDR3: CASSLGVAGSYEQYF

length: 14
V: TRBV20-1
size: -
J: TRBJ2-7
D: -
DNA: TGCAGTGCTAGGGGGACGGACGGGAGCTACGAGCAGTACTTC
CDR3: CSARGTDGSYEQYF

length: 15
V: TRBV12-3/TRBV12-4
size: few
J: TRBJ1-6
D: TRBD1
DNA: TGTGCCAGCAGTTTATACGGGACAGCGAATTCACCCCTCCACTTT
CDR3: CASSLYGTANSPLHF

length: 15
V: TRBV28
size: -
J: TRBJ2-2
D: TRBD2
DNA: TGTGCCAGCAGTCCGTCTAGCGGAGGCACCGGGGAGCTGTTTTTT
CDR3: CASSPSSGGTGELFF

length: 14
V: TRBV25-1
size: -
J: TRBJ1-1
D: -
DNA: TGTGCCAGCAGTGAAGTGGACAGTAACACTGAAGCTTTCTTT
CDR3: CASSEVDSNTEAFF

length: 14
V: TRBV5-1
size: many
J: TRBJ2-5
D: TRBD2
DNA: TGCGCCAGCGGGACTAGCGGGAGTCGTGAGACCCAGTACTTC
CDR3: CASGTSGSRETQYF

length: 14
V: TRBV12-3/TRBV12-4
size: many
J: TRBJ1-1
D: TRBD1
DNA: TGTGCCAGCAGTTTGAGGACAGGGAACACTGAAGCTTTCTTT
CDR3: CASSLRTGNTEAFF

length: 14
V: TRBV12-3/TRBV12-4
size: once
J: TRBJ2-7
D: TRBD2
DNA: TGTGCCAGCAGCGGACTAGCGGGAGACTACGAGCAGTACTTC
CDR3: CASSGLAGDYEQYF

length: 13
V: TRBV20-1
size: few
J: TRBJ1-1
D: -
DNA: TGCAGTGCTAGCGGGAACCTGGGCACTGAAGCTTTCTTT
CDR3: CSASGNLGTEAFF

length: 12
V: TRBV11-2
size: few
J: TRBJ2-5
D: -
DNA: TGTGCCAGCTCCCCAGGGCTAAAGACCCAGTACTTC
CDR3: CASSPGLKTQYF

length: 12
V: TRBV20-1
size: -
J: TRBJ2-1
D: -
DNA: TGCAGTGCCGCGTTCTCTAATTTTGAGCAGTTCTTC
CDR3: CSAAFSNFEQFF

length: 12
V: TRBV29-1
size: -
J: TRBJ1-6
D: TRBD1
DNA: TGCAGCATCAAGACAGGGAATTCACCCCTCCACTTT
CDR3: CSIKTGNSPLHF

length: 14
V: TRBV29-1
size: -
J: TRBJ2-3
D: -
DNA: TGCAGCGTTGAACTCGGACAGAGAACAGATACGCAGTATTTT
CDR3: CSVELGQRTDTQYF

length: 13
V: TRBV5-1
size: few
J: TRBJ2-3
D: -
DNA: TGCGCCAGCACTGAGGTTCGCACAGATACGCAGTATTTT
CDR3: CASTEVRTDTQYF

length: 14
V: TRBV15
size: few
J: TRBJ2-5
D: -
DNA: TGTGCCACCAGCAGGCAGGGGATTTGGGAGACCCAGTACTTC
CDR3: CATSRQGIWETQYF

length: 13
V: TRBV7-8
size: -
J: TRBJ2-3
D: -
DNA: TGTGCCAGCAGCTCCATGCCCGGAGATACGCAGTATTTT
CDR3: CASSSMPGDTQYF